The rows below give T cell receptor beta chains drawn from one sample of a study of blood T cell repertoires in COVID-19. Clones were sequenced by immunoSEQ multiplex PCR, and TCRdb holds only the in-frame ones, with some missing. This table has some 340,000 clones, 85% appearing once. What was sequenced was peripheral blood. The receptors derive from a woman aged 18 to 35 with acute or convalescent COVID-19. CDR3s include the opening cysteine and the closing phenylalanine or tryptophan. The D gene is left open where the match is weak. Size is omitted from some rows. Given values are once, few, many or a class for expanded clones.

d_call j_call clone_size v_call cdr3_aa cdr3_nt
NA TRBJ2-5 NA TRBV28 CASSDLAFTGETQYF TGTGCCAGCAGTGACCTAGCCTTCACCGGAGAGACCCAGTACTTC
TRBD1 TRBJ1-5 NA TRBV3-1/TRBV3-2 CASSSGTGGFQPQHF TGTGCCAGCAGCAGTGGGACAGGGGGTTTTCAGCCCCAGCATTTT
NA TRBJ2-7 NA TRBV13 CASSLLYEQYF TGTGCCAGCAGCTTACTCTACGAGCAGTACTTC
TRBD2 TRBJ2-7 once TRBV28 CASSSSGTWEQYF TGTGCCAGCAGTTCCAGCGGGACTTGGGAGCAGTACTTC
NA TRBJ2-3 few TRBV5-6 CASSFWRDRDTQYF TGTGCCAGCAGCTTCTGGCGGGACCGAGATACGCAGTATTTT
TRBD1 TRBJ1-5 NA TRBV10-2 CASHGQDSQPQHF TGCGCCAGCCACGGACAGGATAGTCAGCCCCAGCATTTT
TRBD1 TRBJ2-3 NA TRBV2 CASSDSRDSSTDTQYF TGTGCCAGCAGTGACTCCCGGGACAGTAGCACAGATACGCAGTATTTT
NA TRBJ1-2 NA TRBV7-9 CASRAIGGLPYGYTF TGTGCCAGCAGAGCGATCGGGGGGCTTCCCTATGGCTACACCTTC
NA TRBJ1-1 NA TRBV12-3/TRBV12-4 CASSFRRGEAFF TGTGCCAGCAGTTTTCGGAGAGGTGAAGCTTTCTTT
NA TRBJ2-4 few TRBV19 CASSPTGVAKNIQYF TGTGCCAGTAGTCCGACAGGAGTAGCCAAAAACATTCAGTACTTC
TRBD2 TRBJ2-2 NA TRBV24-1 CATSDYVPGLGGELFF TGTGCCACCAGTGATTACGTCCCGGGACTAGGCGGGGAGCTGTTTTTT
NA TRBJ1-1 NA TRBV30 CAWSRIGGSPRGTEAFF TGTGCCTGGAGTAGAATCGGAGGCTCCCCTCGGGGGACTGAAGCTTTCTTT
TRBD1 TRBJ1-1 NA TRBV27 CASSSAGQGYTEAFF TGTGCCAGCAGTTCCGCGGGACAGGGATATACTGAAGCTTTCTTT
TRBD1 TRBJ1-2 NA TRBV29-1 CSVETGGSYGYTF TGCAGCGTTGAGACAGGGGGCTCCTATGGCTACACCTTC
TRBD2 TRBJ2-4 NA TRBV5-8 CASSPPGGSRDLLAKNIQYF TGTGCCAGCAGCCCCCCGGGAGGAAGCAGGGATCTCCTAGCCAAAAACATTCAGTACTTC
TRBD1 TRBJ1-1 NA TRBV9 CASSVGTGGYSTEAFF TGTGCCAGCAGCGTAGGGACAGGGGGTTATAGCACTGAAGCTTTCTTT
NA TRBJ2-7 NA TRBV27 CASRVRGEQYF TGTGCCAGCAGGGTAAGGGGGGAGCAGTACTTC
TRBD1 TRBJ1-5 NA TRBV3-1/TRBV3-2 CASSSGTGGDQPQHF TGTGCCAGCAGTTCCGGGACAGGGGGCGATCAGCCCCAGCATTTT
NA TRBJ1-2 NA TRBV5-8 CASSLPLYAGNYGYTF TGTGCCAGCAGCCTACCCCTTTATGCGGGTAACTATGGCTACACCTTC
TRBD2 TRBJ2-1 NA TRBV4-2 CASSQDSGRLDEQFF TGTGCCAGCAGCCAAGATAGCGGGAGGCTCGATGAGCAGTTCTTC
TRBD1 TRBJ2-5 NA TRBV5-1 CASSPTTGGTETQYF TGCGCCAGCAGCCCGACGACAGGGGGAACGGAGACCCAGTACTTC
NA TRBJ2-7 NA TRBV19 CASGRGSPYEQYF TGTGCCAGTGGCCGAGGGTCCCCCTACGAGCAGTACTTC
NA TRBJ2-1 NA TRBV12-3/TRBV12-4 CASSLGGNEQFF TGTGCCAGCAGTTTAGGAGGTAATGAGCAGTTCTTC
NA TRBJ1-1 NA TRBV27 CASSLRWGGTEAFF TGTGCCAGCAGTTTAAGGTGGGGGGGCACTGAAGCTTTCTTT
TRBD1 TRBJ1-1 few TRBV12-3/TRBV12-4 CASSLWDRQAFF TGTGCCAGCAGTTTATGGGACAGGCAAGCTTTCTTT
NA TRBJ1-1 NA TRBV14 CASSKQGWGTEAFF TGTGCCAGCAGCAAACAGGGCTGGGGCACTGAAGCTTTCTTT
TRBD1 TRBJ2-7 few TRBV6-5 CASSYSGTEAYEQYF TGTGCCAGCAGTTATTCCGGGACAGAAGCCTACGAGCAGTACTTC
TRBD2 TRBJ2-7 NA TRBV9 CASSVGAGGFYEQYF TGTGCCAGCAGCGTAGGCGCGGGGGGGTTCTACGAGCAGTACTTC
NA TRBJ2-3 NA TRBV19 CASSPTDYLTSTDTQYF TGTGCCAGTAGTCCCACGGACTATTTAACTAGCACAGATACGCAGTATTTT
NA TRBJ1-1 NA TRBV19 CASSPRTVMNTEAFF TGTGCCAGTAGCCCCAGGACAGTAATGAACACTGAAGCTTTCTTT
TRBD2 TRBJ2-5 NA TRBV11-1 CASSLLDGRAEETQYF TGTGCCAGCAGCTTATTGGACGGGAGGGCCGAGGAGACCCAGTACTTC
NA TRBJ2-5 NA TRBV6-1 CASSETGGETQYF TGTGCCAGCAGTGAAACAGGTGGCGAGACCCAGTACTTC
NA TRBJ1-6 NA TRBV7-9 CASSLDTPEAYNSPLHF TGTGCCAGCAGCTTAGACACCCCAGAGGCGTATAATTCACCCCTCCACTTT
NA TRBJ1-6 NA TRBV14 CASSQALNSPLHF TGTGCCAGCAGCCAAGCTTTAAATTCACCCCTCCACTTT
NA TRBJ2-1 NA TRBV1 CTSSQDKLAVNNEQFF TGCACCAGCAGCCAAGATAAGCTAGCGGTAAACAATGAGCAGTTCTTC
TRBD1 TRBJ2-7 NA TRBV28 CASRAGTERRYEQYF TGTGCCAGCAGGGCCGGGACAGAGAGACGATACGAGCAGTACTTC
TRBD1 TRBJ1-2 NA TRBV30 CAWTPGQLMWGYTF TGTGCCTGGACCCCGGGACAGCTTATGTGGGGCTACACCTTC
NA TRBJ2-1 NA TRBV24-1 CATSDPGTNGAYNEQFF TGTGCCACCAGTGACCCTGGGACAAATGGGGCGTACAATGAGCAGTTCTTC
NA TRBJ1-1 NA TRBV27 CASSLSNRVKSEAFF TGTGCCAGCAGTTTATCAAACAGGGTAAAATCAGAAGCTTTCTTT
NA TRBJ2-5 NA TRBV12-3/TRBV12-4 CASSFPLRTQYF TGTGCCAGCAGTTTCCCCCTCCGTACCCAGTACTTC
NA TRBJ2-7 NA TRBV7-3 CASSLVPGTGEQYF TGTGCCAGCAGCTTAGTTCCCGGGACTGGCGAGCAGTACTTC
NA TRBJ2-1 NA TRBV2 CASSERDMYFF TGTGCCAGCAGTGAACGGGACATGTACTTCTTC
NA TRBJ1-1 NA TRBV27 CASSLWKAGNTEAFF TGTGCCAGCAGTTTATGGAAGGCAGGGAACACTGAAGCTTTCTTT
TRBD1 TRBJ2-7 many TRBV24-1 CARQGYEQYF TGTGCCAGACAGGGCTACGAGCAGTACTTC
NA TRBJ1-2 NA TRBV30 CAWSQGRRGEGYTF TGTGCCTGGAGCCAAGGACGGCGGGGAGAGGGCTACACCTTC
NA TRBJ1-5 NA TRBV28 CASSLSQPQHF TGTGCCAGCAGTCTCAGTCAGCCCCAGCATTTT
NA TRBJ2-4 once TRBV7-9 CASSLPGRDIQYF TGTGCCAGCAGCCTACCCGGGCGGGACATTCAGTACTTC
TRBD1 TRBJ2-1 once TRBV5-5 CASSSYRGTYNEQFF TGTGCCAGCAGCTCCTACAGGGGTACCTACAATGAGCAGTTCTTC
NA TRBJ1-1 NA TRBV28 CASSFGGFGTEAFF TGTGCCAGCAGTTTTGGGGGCTTTGGCACTGAAGCTTTCTTT
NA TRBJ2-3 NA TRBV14 CASSQDRSGGTFTDTQYF TGTGCCAGCAGCCAAGATAGATCAGGCGGGACCTTCACAGATACGCAGTATTTT
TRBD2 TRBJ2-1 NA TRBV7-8 CASTFPSGSGYNEQFF TGTGCCAGCACCTTCCCTAGCGGGAGTGGGTACAATGAGCAGTTCTTC
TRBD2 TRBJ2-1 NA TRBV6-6 CASSAPGTRGYNEQFF TGTGCCAGCAGTGCACCCGGGACTAGGGGGTATAATGAGCAGTTCTTC
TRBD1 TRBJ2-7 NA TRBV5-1 CASSLKDRGLREQYF TGCGCCAGCAGCTTGAAGGACAGGGGGTTGAGGGAGCAGTACTTC
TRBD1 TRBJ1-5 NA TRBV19 CASSPGQGSRRNQPQHF TGTGCCAGTAGTCCGGGACAGGGTTCAAGGAGGAATCAGCCCCAGCATTTT